These 29 T cell receptor beta chains originate from one sample sequenced in a study of blood T cell repertoires in COVID-19. Assay used: immunoSEQ multiplex PCR; TCRdb lists only in-frame clones, some missing. This sample carries about 230,000 clones, roughly four fifths of them seen once, and the ten largest clones take approximately 7%. Material: peripheral blood. These receptors all stem from a woman aged 50 to 65 with acute or convalescent COVID-19.

The chain carries TRBV7-9 and TRBJ2-1, with TRBD1 matching over 7 bases. This CDR3 region has 16 residues. V lost 1 base and J lost 7; bases outside the gene matches: 10. CDR1 and CDR2 from the germline V gene are SEHNR and FQNEAQ (reference sequence). This CDR3 reads CASSLGVGGLGNEQFF. CDR3 sequence (DNA): TGTGCCAGCAGCTTAGGGGTAGGGGGCCTAGGAAATGAGCAGTTCTTC. Full variable domain (remainder filled in from reference TRBV7-9 and TRBJ2-1): DTGVSQNPRHKITKRGQNVTFRCDPISEHNRLYWYRQTLGQGPEFLTYFQNEAQLEKSRLLSDRFSAERPKGSFSTLEIQRTEQGDSAMYLCASSLGVGGLGNEQFFGPGTRLTVL.

This clone was recorded once. The V and J genes are TRBV30 and TRBJ2-7, with 13 nucleotides matching TRBD2. The V and J ends lost 6 bases and 2 bases, in that order; junction bases with no gene match: 4. This CDR3 region has 14 residues. Germline V gives CDR1 GTSNPN, CDR2 SVGIG (reference sequence). The CDR3 protein is CACQTSGRPYEQYF. The CDR3 nucleotides read TGTGCCTGCCAGACTAGCGGGAGGCCCTACGAGCAGTACTTC. The full variable domain, with the rest looked up from reference TRBV30 and TRBJ2-7, is SQTIHQWPATLVQPVGSPLSLECTVEGTSNPNLYWYRQAAGRGLQLLFYSVGIGQISSEVPQNLSASRPQDRQFILSSKKLLLSDSGFYLCACQTSGRPYEQYFGPGTRLTVT.

This chain connects TRBV6-2 or TRBV6-3 to TRBJ2-3; tentative D call: TRBD2 (5 bases). There are 16 residues in the CDR3. Between the trimmed V and J ends, which lost 0 bases and 2 bases, there was a span of 12 bases. In germline, CDR1 is MNHEY, CDR2 SVGEGT. The CDR3 DNA is TGTGCCAGCAGTTACTCTAGCGACTCCATCACAGATACGCAGTATTTT. It is translated as CASSYSSDSITDTQYF.

This clone was detected a few times. The chain links TRBV18 to TRBJ1-2; 9 positions match TRBD1. The ends lost 5 bases at V and 6 bases at J; junction bases unmatched: 4. This CDR3 contains 13 residues. Germline CDR1 KGHSH, CDR2 LQKENI. The CDR3 region has the DNA TGTGCCAGCTCAATAGGGACAGGGAATGGCTACACCTTC. It translates to CASSIGTGNGYTF.

The table lists this clone with a count of one. The gene calls are TRBV12-3 or TRBV12-4 and TRBJ1-5, with TRBD1 as a possible D gene (5 bases). V lost 4 bases to trimming and J lost 5 bases, with 9 bases between them. The CDR3 covers 13 residues. This CDR3 reads CASSWDSDQPQHF. CDR3 nucleotides: TGTGCCAGCAGTTGGGACTCTGATCAGCCCCAGCATTTT.

This clone was counted a few times. The rearrangement links TRBV19 to TRBJ2-1; 8 nucleotides align to TRBD2. V dropped 0 bases and J dropped 7; count of bases not matched to a gene: 8. The CDR3 spans 16 residues. Germline V lookup: CDR1 LNHDA, CDR2 SQIVND (reference sequence). In DNA, the CDR3 is TGTGCCAGTAGTATAGATGCGGCTAGCGGGCGGAATGAGCAGTTCTTC. This sequence encodes CASSIDAASGRNEQFF.

This clone is a singleton in its sample. The V and J genes are TRBV18 and TRBJ1-1, with a tentative D call TRBD1 (5 bases). The CDR3 is made up of 15 amino acids. Germline V gives CDR1 KGHSH, CDR2 LQKENI. Trimming pared 3 bases from V and 6 bases from J, leaving 17 bases between. For the CDR3, the DNA is TGTGCCAGCTCACCCAGGGACTCCGGCTTCGCTGAAGCTTTCTTT. Its translation is CASSPRDSGFAEAFF.

Written as DNA, the CDR3 is TGCGCCAGCAGCCAAGAGGGCGACAGCCGGCAGCCCCAGCATTTT. This codes for CASSQEGDSRQPQHF. This sequence joins TRBV4-1 and TRBJ1-5; TRBD1 might be the D (5 bases). CDR3 length: 15 amino acids. Germline values: CDR1 MGHRA, CDR2 YSYEKL. V lost 0 bases to trimming and J lost 7 bases, with 13 bases between them.

V usage is TRBV3-1 (or the pseudogene TRBV3-2) and J usage is TRBJ1-4; D might be TRBD1 (5 bases). From germline, CDR1 is LGHDT and CDR2 YNNKEL (reference sequence). Trimming stripped 4 bases from V and 4 bases from J, with 13 bases between. The length of the CDR3 is 15 residues. The CDR3 sequence is CASSPYRQLNEKLFF. The CDR3 nucleotides are TGTGCCAGCAGCCCTTATAGACAGCTTAATGAAAAACTGTTTTTT.

V usage is TRBV27 and J usage is TRBJ2-7; perhaps TRBD1 as D (6 bases). Germline V gives CDR1 MNHEY, CDR2 SMNVEV (reference sequence). The CDR3 is 15 amino acids. V lost 4 bases and J lost 3, with 16 bases in between. The CDR3 protein is CASSSVGANRYEQYF. DNA of the CDR3: TGTGCCAGCAGTTCTGTGGGGGCTAACCGCTACGAGCAGTACTTC.

This clone was seen once. The chain employs TRBV2 and TRBJ2-7; 8 nucleotides match TRBD2. Germline V gives CDR1 SNHLY, CDR2 FYNNEI. This CDR3 has 15 residues. The V segment lost 6 bases and the J segment 0 bases; nucleotides outside the gene matches: 7. CDR3 protein: CASSDVAGISYEQYF. CDR3 DNA: TGTGCCAGCAGCGACGTAGCGGGAATCTCCTACGAGCAGTACTTC.

The genes are TRBV30 and TRBJ2-1, with 8 bases matching TRBD2. CDR1 is GTSNPN and CDR2 is SVGIG in the germline V gene (reference sequence). The V segment lost 3 bases and the J segment 0 bases; nucleotides outside the gene matches: 4. This CDR3 comprises 15 residues. Here the CDR3 DNA reads TGTGCCTGGAGCCTAGCGGGCAGCTCCTACAATGAGCAGTTCTTC. It encodes CAWSLAGSSYNEQFF.

This clone was detected a few times. The chain joins TRBV5-1 to TRBJ1-6; D is unclear. The CDR3 runs to 15 residues. Trimming removed 2 bases at V and 3 bases at J, with 9 bases between. Germline values: CDR1 SGHRS, CDR2 YFSETQ. The chain's CDR3 is CASSFRGDYNSPLHF. For the CDR3, the DNA is TGCGCCAGCAGCTTTCGCGGAGACTATAATTCACCCCTCCACTTT. Combining the CDR3 with reference TRBV5-1 and TRBJ1-6 gives the whole variable domain KAGVTQTPRYLIKTRGQQVTLSCSPISGHRSVSWYQQTPGQGLQFLFEYFSETQRNKGNFPGRFSGRQFSNSRSEMNVSTLELGDSALYLCASSFRGDYNSPLHFGNGTRLTVT.

V usage is TRBV7-2 and J usage is TRBJ2-3, with 10 bases identical to TRBD2. The V and J ends lost 1 base and 2 bases, in that order; junction bases with no gene match: 6. Per the germline V gene, CDR1 is SGHTA and CDR2 is FQGNSA. The length of the CDR3 is 17 residues. CDR3 loop: CASSLGLAGAPTDTQYF. The DNA for the CDR3 is TGTGCCAGCAGCTTAGGACTAGCGGGCGCCCCCACAGATACGCAGTATTTT.

The chain uses TRBV19 and TRBJ1-5; 8 bases align to TRBD1. Germline assignment: CDR1 LNHDA and CDR2 SQIVND (reference sequence). V trimming: 6 bases; J trimming: 6 bases; junction bases outside the gene matches: 10. The CDR3 spans 15 residues. The DNA for the CDR3 is TGTGCCAGTAGCCCTCAGGGGGCAAAAGTTCAGCCCCAGCATTTT. This gives the protein CASSPQGAKVQPQHF.

This chain connects TRBV7-8 to TRBJ2-1; 8 nucleotides align to TRBD2. The CDR3 extends over 16 amino acids. CDR1 and CDR2 from the germline V gene are SGHVS and FQNEAQ. V was pared by 0 bases and J by 3 bases, with 4 bases of the junction left unmatched. As DNA, the CDR3 is TGTGCCAGCAGCTTAGCGCCGGCGGGAGGCTACAATGAGCAGTTCTTC. Protein sequence: CASSLAPAGGYNEQFF.

DNA of the CDR3: TGTGCCAGCAGTTTTGCTAGCCTCACCGGGGAGCTGTTTTTT. Residues: CASSFASLTGELFF. The V and J genes are TRBV28 and TRBJ2-2, with TRBD2 as a possible D gene (5 bases). Trimming shortened V by 3 bases and J by 4 bases, and 9 bases separated the two germline ends. CDR1 and CDR2 from the germline V gene are MDHEN and SYDVKM. The CDR3 runs 14 residues.

V gene TRBV5-8 combines with J gene TRBJ2-1; perhaps TRBD1 as D (6 bases). V was cut by 0 bases and J by 7 bases, with 17 bases left in between. The germline gives CDR1 SGHTS, CDR2 YDEGEE. This CDR3 is 16 amino acids long. CDR3 in amino acids: CASSLGHGGTPNEQFF. CDR3 nucleotides: TGTGCCAGCAGCTTGGGGCATGGTGGGACACCGAATGAGCAGTTCTTC.

The rearrangement links TRBV18 to TRBJ2-5; D is perhaps TRBD2 (6 bases). Trimming cost V 6 bases and J 5 bases, with 10 bases left between them. Germline V CDR1 and CDR2: KGHSH, LQKENI. The CDR3 runs to 12 residues. The CDR3 sequence: CASSTSSETQYF. The CDR3 DNA follows: TGTGCCAGCTCGACTAGTAGTGAGACCCAGTACTTC.

The V gene is TRBV6-2 or TRBV6-3, the J gene TRBJ1-2; 8 bases fit TRBD1. Germline V gives CDR1 MNHEY, CDR2 SVGEGT. CDR3 length: 15 residues. The V gene end was trimmed by 2 bases and the J gene end by 3 bases; junction bases not matched to a gene: 5. The CDR3 coding sequence is TGTGCCAGCAGTTACGAGGACAGGGCTGACTATGGCTACACCTTC. Translated: CASSYEDRADYGYTF.

This sequence joins TRBV19 and TRBJ2-7, with D possibly being TRBD1 (6 bases). The CDR3 contains 13 residues. Germline CDR1 LNHDA, CDR2 SQIVND (reference sequence). The germline V and J ends were trimmed by 5 bases and 1 base, with 9 bases remaining between them. CDR3 region: CASSPGQSYEQYF. DNA for the CDR3: TGTGCCAGTAGTCCCGGACAGTCCTACGAGCAGTACTTC.

This sequence joins TRBV7-7 and TRBJ2-5; 9 positions match TRBD2. V was pared by 2 bases and J by 5 bases, with 9 bases of the junction left unmatched. The CDR3 consists of 16 residues. The germline CDR1 and CDR2 sequences are SSHAT and FNYEAQ (reference sequence). The DNA for the CDR3 is TGTGCCAGCAGCTTACGCGGGGCGGGAGGGCAGGAGACCCAGTACTTC. Translation: CASSLRGAGGQETQYF. The full variable domain, completed using reference TRBV7-7 and TRBJ2-5, is GAGVSQSPRYKVTKRGQDVTLRCDPISSHATLYWYQQALGQGPEFLTYFNYEAQPDKSGLPSDRFSAERPEGSISTLTIQRTEQRDSAMYRCASSLRGAGGQETQYFGPGTRLLVL.

The chain couples TRBV6-5 to TRBJ2-7, with 8 bases matching TRBD2. The CDR3 is 15 residues long. The germline gives CDR1 MNHEY, CDR2 SVGAGI. J lost 2 bases, V lost 8 bases, and 11 bases had no gene match. The CDR3 sequence is CASQRGSGNPYEQYF. Here the CDR3 DNA reads TGTGCCAGCCAACGGGGTAGCGGGAACCCCTACGAGCAGTACTTC.

This sequence joins TRBV2 and TRBJ2-2, with TRBD1 as a possible D gene (6 bases). Per the germline V gene, CDR1 is SNHLY and CDR2 is FYNNEI. Trimming removed 5 bases from V and 2 bases from J, with 9 bases in between. This CDR3 is 14 amino acids long. CDR3 loop: CASSKQGNTGELFF. DNA for the CDR3: TGTGCCAGCAGTAAACAGGGAAACACCGGGGAGCTGTTTTTT.

J is TRBJ2-7 and V is TRBV28; 9 bases align to TRBD1. CDR1 and CDR2 (germline): MDHEN, SYDVKM. The CDR3 consists of 16 residues. The V gene end was trimmed by 6 bases and the J gene end by 4 bases; junction bases not matched to a gene: 13. Here the CDR3 DNA reads TGTGCCAGCAGGGCCTCAGGGGGACAGGGCGGGTACGAGCAGTACTTC. The encoded protein is CASRASGGQGGYEQYF.

This clone was seen only once. This chain uses TRBV11-2 with TRBJ2-2, with D hard to call. The germline V gene encodes CDR1 SGHAT and CDR2 FQNNGV. Between the trimmed V and J ends, which lost 0 bases and 4 bases, there was a span of 6 bases. CDR3 length: 14 residues. CDR3 loop: CASSLDRGTGELFF. DNA for the CDR3: TGTGCCAGCAGCTTAGATCGAGGCACCGGGGAGCTGTTTTTT.

This rearrangement joins TRBV5-1 to TRBJ2-2, with TRBD1 matching 7 bases. The CDR3 is 17 amino acids. Germline V gene lookup returns CDR1 SGHRS and CDR2 YFSETQ. J was trimmed by 1 base and V by 1 base; bases with no gene match: 7. The CDR3 nucleotides are TGCGCCAGCAGCTTGACTGGACAGGCCTTGAACACCGGGGAGCTGTTTTTT. It encodes CASSLTGQALNTGELFF. The entire variable domain, with the rest obtained from reference TRBV5-1 and TRBJ2-2, is as follows: KAGVTQTPRYLIKTRGQQVTLSCSPISGHRSVSWYQQTPGQGLQFLFEYFSETQRNKGNFPGRFSGRQFSNSRSEMNVSTLELGDSALYLCASSLTGQALNTGELFFGEGSRLTVL.

This clone was recorded only once. In DNA form, the CDR3 reads TGTGCCACCTCTTCAGGACTAGCCACAGATACGCAGTATTTT. Encoded protein: CATSSGLATDTQYF. The V call is TRBV15, the J call TRBJ2-3; 8 nucleotides line up with TRBD2. Germline trimming cut 8 bases from V and 2 bases from J; bases unmatched to any gene: 6. Germline CDR1 and CDR2: LNHNV and YYDKDF (reference sequence). The CDR3 totals 14 residues.

The chain recombines TRBV6-5 with TRBJ2-5; perhaps TRBD1 as D (6 bases). CDR1 is MNHEY and CDR2 is SVGAGI in the germline V gene. The CDR3 sequence is 14 residues long. Between the trimmed V and J ends, which lost 7 bases and 6 bases, there was a span of 18 bases. Written as DNA, the CDR3 is TGTGCCAGCATGGTCACAGGGAACTCGCAGACCCAGTACTTC. This codes for CASMVTGNSQTQYF.